The rows below give T cell receptor beta chains drawn from one sample of a study of metastatic and nonmetastatic thyroid tumors. TCRdb re-called clones from the PCR reads using MiXCR. This sample yields about 7,000 clones, of which 15% to 20% are seen a single time; less than 25% belongs to the top ten. The sequenced sample consisted of adjacent normal tissue. These TCRs come from a male donor with papillary thyroid cancer or a benign thyroid nodule (not recorded which). Some clones in this sample may be carry-over from other donors' samples. CDR3s include the opening cysteine and the closing phenylalanine or tryptophan. D genes are given only for firm matches. Clone size is not always given. Where it is, it says once, few, many or a class for expanded clones.

cdr3_aa cdr3_nt clone_size j_call d_call v_call
CASSSWGSQPQHF TGTGCCAGCAGTTCATGGGGTAGTCAGCCCCAGCATTTT few TRBJ1-5 NA TRBV28
CASSSHTSGGNEQYF TGTGCCAGCAGTTCACATACTAGCGGGGGGAATGAGCAGTACTTC NA TRBJ2-7 TRBD2 TRBV28
CASSFRASISLHF TGTGCCAGCAGTTTTAGGGCGAGCATTTCCCTCCACTTC few TRBJ1-6 NA TRBV27
CASTTFRNTEAFF TGTGCCAGCACTACATTTAGGAACACTGAAGCTTTCTTT few TRBJ1-1 NA TRBV28
CASSEGTSGGADTQYF TGTGCCAGCAGTGAAGGGACTAGCGGGGGGGCAGATACGCAGTATTTT few TRBJ2-3 TRBD2 TRBV6-1
CSAERTGTVNEKLFF TGCAGTGCGGAACGCACCGGGACAGTAAATGAAAAACTGTTTTTT medium-sized TRBJ1-4 TRBD1 TRBV20-1
CASSFERDVWSEQYF TGTGCCAGCAGCTTTGAACGGGACGTGTGGTCCGAGCAGTACTTC NA TRBJ2-7 NA TRBV7-8
CSADSGGTDTQYF TGCAGCGCCGATAGCGGCGGAACAGATACGCAGTATTTT many TRBJ2-3 NA TRBV29-1
CAGRQGGNTGELFF TGTGCCGGCAGACAGGGGGGTAACACCGGGGAGCTGTTTTTT NA TRBJ2-2 TRBD1 TRBV6-1
CASSQATAYGYTF TGTGCCAGCAGCCAAGCTACAGCCTATGGCTACACCTTC NA TRBJ1-2 NA TRBV14
CASRQGPLSSYEQYF TGTGCCAGCAGGCAGGGACCACTTAGCTCCTACGAGCAGTACTTC NA TRBJ2-7 NA TRBV6-1
CASSPFGGGIYEQYF TGTGCCAGCAGCCCCTTTGGGGGGGGCATATACGAGCAGTACTTC few TRBJ2-7 NA TRBV6-1
CASSLDSRSNEQFF TGCGCCAGCAGCTTGGACTCCCGTTCTAATGAGCAGTTCTTC many TRBJ2-1 NA TRBV5-1
CSARTGYTYEQYF TGCAGTGCTAGAACCGGGTACACCTACGAGCAGTACTTC many TRBJ2-7 NA TRBV20-1
CASARGRASYTF TGTGCCAGCGCCCGCGGCAGGGCCTCCTACACCTTC NA TRBJ1-2 NA TRBV6-1
CASKSREGLMNTEAFF TGTGCCAGCAAGTCAAGGGAAGGCCTAATGAACACTGAAGCTTTCTTT NA TRBJ1-1 NA TRBV27
CASRGWDYGYTF TGTGCCAGCAGAGGATGGGACTATGGCTACACCTTC large TRBJ1-2 NA TRBV6-1
CASSARQGFTEAFF TGTGCCAGCAGTGCCCGACAGGGATTCACTGAAGCTTTCTTT few TRBJ1-1 TRBD1 TRBV6-1
CASNRYGGQVSGETQYF TGTGCCAGCAACCGGTACGGGGGGCAGGTGTCTGGAGAGACCCAGTACTTC few TRBJ2-5 NA TRBV6-1
CASRRTSGSLDEQFF TGTGCCAGCAGAAGGACTAGCGGGAGTTTGGATGAGCAGTTCTTC NA TRBJ2-1 TRBD2 TRBV6-2/TRBV6-3
CASSLTGTGFGNTIYF TGTGCCAGCAGCTTAACTGGGACAGGGTTTGGAAACACCATATATTTT many TRBJ1-3 TRBD1 TRBV7-9
CASTLLAGESNEQFF TGTGCCAGCACCCTACTAGCGGGGGAGTCCAATGAGCAGTTCTTC few TRBJ2-1 TRBD2 TRBV6-2/TRBV6-3
CASSYPIGQKRNTIYF TGTGCCAGCAGTTACCCGATCGGACAGAAGAGGAACACCATATATTTT medium-sized TRBJ1-3 NA TRBV6-2/TRBV6-3
CAISESEGSRGVLPSYEQYF TGTGCCATCAGTGAGTCCGAGGGGTCACGGGGGGTGCTTCCCTCCTACGAGCAGTACTTC NA TRBJ2-7 TRBD2 TRBV10-3
CASSVDSGPTDTQYF TGTGCCAGCAGCGTAGACAGCGGACCCACAGATACGCAGTATTTT many TRBJ2-3 NA TRBV9
CASSSRTLVDEQFF TGCGCCAGCAGTTCCCGGACACTCGTCGATGAGCAGTTCTTC few TRBJ2-1 NA TRBV28
CSARDYSTGMNTEAFF TGCAGTGCTAGAGATTATTCTACAGGGATGAACACTGAAGCTTTCTTT NA TRBJ1-1 NA TRBV20-1
CASSLGQSRNEKLFF TGTGCCAGCAGTCTGGGACAGTCGCGTAATGAAAAACTGTTTTTT few TRBJ1-4 TRBD1 TRBV28
CASSSDWIGETQYF TGTGCCAGCAGTTCGGACTGGATCGGGGAGACCCAGTACTTC medium-sized TRBJ2-5 NA TRBV7-6
CASSQPNNEQFF TGTGCCAGCAGTCAACCCAACAATGAGCAGTTCTTC many TRBJ2-1 NA TRBV11-2
CASREQLTTYNEQFF TGCGCCAGCCGGGAACAACTAACGACTTACAATGAGCAGTTCTTC NA TRBJ2-1 NA TRBV5-1
CASSQGLYSNQPQHF TGTGCCAGCAGTCAGGGGCTTTATAGCAATCAGCCCCAGCATTTT few TRBJ1-5 NA TRBV2
CAISESVAGVADTQYF TGTGCCATCAGTGAGTCGGTGGCAGGGGTGGCAGATACGCAGTATTTT medium-sized TRBJ2-3 NA TRBV10-3
CASSPGAAYGYTF TGTGCCAGCAGCCCAGGGGCGGCCTATGGCTACACCTTC NA TRBJ1-2 NA TRBV6-1
CASSLDPPLMNTGELFF TGTGCCAGCAGCTTAGATCCGCCCTTGATGAACACCGGGGAGCTGTTTTTT NA TRBJ2-2 NA TRBV11-2
CASSLGASGGQETQYF TGTGCCAGCAGCTTAGGGGCTAGCGGGGGTCAAGAGACCCAGTACTTC NA TRBJ2-5 TRBD2 TRBV11-2
CASSLAAGGSNEKLFF TGTGCCAGCAGCTTGGCGGCTGGAGGGTCTAATGAAAAACTGTTTTTT few TRBJ1-4 NA TRBV5-4
CASSRATDSLSWANTGELFF TGTGCCAGCAGCCGAGCGACGGACTCCCTCTCCTGGGCGAACACCGGGGAGCTGTTTTTT many TRBJ2-2 NA TRBV4-2
CASSYSQGGEKLFF TGTGCCAGCAGTTATTCTCAGGGTGGGGAAAAACTGTTTTTT few TRBJ1-4 NA TRBV6-5
CASSAPGGVEQYF TGTGCCAGCAGCGCCCCGGGGGGTGTCGAGCAGTACTTC few TRBJ2-7 TRBD2 TRBV6-1
CASSEYQTGEKLFF TGTGCCAGCAGTGAATACCAGACAGGCGAAAAACTGTTTTTT NA TRBJ1-4 NA TRBV25-1
CSARQEKDNYGYTF TGCAGTGCTAGACAGGAGAAAGACAACTATGGCTACACCTTC NA TRBJ1-2 NA TRBV20-1
CASSTVLGTGIGPQHF TGTGCCAGCAGCACGGTACTCGGGACAGGGATAGGCCCCCAGCATTTT NA TRBJ1-5 TRBD1 TRBV6-2/TRBV6-3
CASSYSGGNQPQHF TGTGCCAGCAGCTATTCAGGGGGCAATCAGCCCCAGCATTTT medium-sized TRBJ1-5 NA TRBV7-2
CASIDSGLSGYNEQFF TGTGCCAGCATCGACTCAGGGCTTTCGGGGTACAATGAGCAGTTCTTC large TRBJ2-1 NA TRBV27
CSAPRTGPTGELFF TGCAGTGCTCCAAGGACAGGTCCCACCGGGGAGCTGTTTTTT NA TRBJ2-2 TRBD1 TRBV20-1
CASSPQGGGELFF TGTGCCAGCAGTCCGCAGGGGGGCGGGGAGCTGTTTTTT large TRBJ2-2 NA TRBV27
CASAQKGTHEQYF TGTGCCTCCGCCCAGAAAGGGACCCACGAGCAGTACTTC NA TRBJ2-7 NA TRBV30
CASSFTGETQYF TGTGCCAGCAGCTTCACGGGTGAGACCCAGTACTTC NA TRBJ2-5 NA TRBV13
CASTGQTTAYEQYF TGTGCCAGCACTGGACAGACAACCGCCTACGAGCAGTACTTC few TRBJ2-7 NA TRBV28
CSADPGQGAYGYTF TGCAGTGCGGACCCGGGACAGGGTGCCTATGGCTACACCTTC NA TRBJ1-2 TRBD1 TRBV20-1
CASSLAGIYEQYF TGTGCCAGCAGCTTAGCGGGAATCTACGAGCAGTACTTC many TRBJ2-7 NA TRBV7-9
CASSATGGKDEQFF TGTGCCAGCAGTGCTACAGGGGGCAAGGATGAGCAGTTCTTC NA TRBJ2-1 TRBD1 TRBV6-4
CASRPPRGTHRGVLHEQFF TGTGCCAGCAGGCCCCCTCGCGGGACGCATAGGGGTGTTCTCCATGAGCAGTTCTTC medium-sized TRBJ2-1 NA TRBV28
CASSRDSVASYEQYF TGCGCCAGCAGCAGGGACAGTGTCGCGTCCTACGAGCAGTACTTC NA TRBJ2-7 TRBD1 TRBV5-1
CASMGFVEGYTF TGTGCCAGCATGGGGTTTGTGGAGGGCTACACCTTC few TRBJ1-2 NA TRBV6-1